Sequencing of this T cell receptor (beta chain) was carried out in a study of CD8 T cells in Susac syndrome. The CDR3 is 15 amino acids. Trimming removed 2 bases from V and 1 base from J, with 11 bases in between. A quantity of 0.5 to 1 ug RNA underwent reverse transcription using random hexamers. Each CDR3 protein is one row after TCRdb ran MiXCR on the immunoSEQ multiplex PCR reads. There are approximately 94,000 distinct CDR3 sequences in the sample; 95% occur only once, and 0.3% lies in the top ten. The sequenced sample was CD8+ T cells from PBMCs. This sequence joins TRBV12-3 or TRBV12-4 and TRBJ2-5, with D possibly TRBD2 on 5 matching bases. This receptor was taken from a human donor with Susac syndrome. This chain's CDR3 is CASSLRESPQETQYF. CDR3 bases: TGTGCCAGCAGTTTAAGGGAGAGCCCCCAAGAGACCCAGTACTTC.